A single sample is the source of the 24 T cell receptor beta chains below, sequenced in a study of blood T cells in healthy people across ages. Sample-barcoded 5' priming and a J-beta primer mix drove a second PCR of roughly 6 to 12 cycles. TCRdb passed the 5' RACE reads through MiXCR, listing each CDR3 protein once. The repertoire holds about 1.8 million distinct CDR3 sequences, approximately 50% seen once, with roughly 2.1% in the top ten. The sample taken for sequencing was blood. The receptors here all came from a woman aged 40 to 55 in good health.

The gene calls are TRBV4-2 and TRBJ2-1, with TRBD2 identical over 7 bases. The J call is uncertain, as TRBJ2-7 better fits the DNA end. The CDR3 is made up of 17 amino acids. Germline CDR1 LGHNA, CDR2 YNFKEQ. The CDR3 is CASSQGPGEGAYNEQYF. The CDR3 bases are TGTGCCAGCAGCCAAGGCCCCGGGGAGGGAGCCTACAATGAGCAGTACTTC.

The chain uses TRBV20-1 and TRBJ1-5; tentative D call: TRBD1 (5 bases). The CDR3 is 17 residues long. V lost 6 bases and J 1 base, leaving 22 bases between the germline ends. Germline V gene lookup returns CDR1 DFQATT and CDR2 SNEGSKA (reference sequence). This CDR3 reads CSAGLGSQRGSNQPQHF. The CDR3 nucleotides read TGCAGTGCAGGACTAGGTAGCCAGCGGGGGAGCAATCAGCCCCAGCATTTT.

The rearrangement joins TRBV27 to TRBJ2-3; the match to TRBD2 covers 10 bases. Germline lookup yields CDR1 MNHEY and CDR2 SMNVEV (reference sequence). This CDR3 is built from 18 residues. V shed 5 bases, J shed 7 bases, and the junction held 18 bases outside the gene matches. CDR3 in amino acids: CASSLQLPTSGEANTQYF. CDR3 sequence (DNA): TGTGCCAGCAGTCTACAACTACCAACTAGCGGGGAAGCTAATACGCAGTATTTT.

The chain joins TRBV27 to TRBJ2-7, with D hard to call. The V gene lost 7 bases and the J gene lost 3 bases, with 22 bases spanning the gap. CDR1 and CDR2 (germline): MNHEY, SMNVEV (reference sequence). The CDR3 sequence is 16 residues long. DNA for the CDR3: TGTGCCAGCAATCCGCGTCGCCCAACGTCCTTCTACGAGCAGTACTTC. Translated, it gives CASNPRRPTSFYEQYF.

The CDR3 sequence is CAASRGSGETQYF. Here the CDR3 DNA reads TGTGCCGCTAGTCGGGGGTCGGGGGAGACCCAGTACTTC. The chain joins TRBV19 to TRBJ2-5; D is perhaps TRBD2 (6 bases). The V end was cut by 11 bases, the J end by 5 bases, with 18 bases between. CDR3 length equals 13 residues. The germline CDR1 and CDR2 sequences are LNHDA and SQIVND (reference sequence).

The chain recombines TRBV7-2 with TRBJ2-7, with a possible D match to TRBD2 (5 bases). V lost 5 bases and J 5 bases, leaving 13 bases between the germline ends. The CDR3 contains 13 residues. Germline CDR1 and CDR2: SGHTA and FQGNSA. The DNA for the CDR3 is TGTGCCAGCAGCGTAGTTGAGGGAAACGAGCAGTACTTC. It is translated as CASSVVEGNEQYF.

The CDR3 sequence is CASSLVLGGNGQYF. The CDR3 DNA reads TGTGCCAGCAGTTTGGTGCTAGGGGGTAATGGGCAGTACTTC. J is TRBJ2-7 and V is TRBV28, with D maybe TRBD1 (6 bases). The CDR3 has 14 amino acids. Trimming took 3 bases from V and 9 from J, leaving 18 bases between them. Germline V gene lookup returns CDR1 MDHEN and CDR2 SYDVKM.

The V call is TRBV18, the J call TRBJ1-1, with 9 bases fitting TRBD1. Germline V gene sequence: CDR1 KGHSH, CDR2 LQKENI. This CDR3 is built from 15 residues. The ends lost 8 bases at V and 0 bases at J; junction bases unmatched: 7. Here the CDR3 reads CASTTGGALNTEAFF. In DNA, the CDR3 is TGTGCCAGCACCACAGGGGGCGCCTTGAACACTGAAGCTTTCTTT. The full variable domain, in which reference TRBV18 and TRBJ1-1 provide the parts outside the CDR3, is NAGVMQNPRHLVRRRGQEARLRCSPMKGHSHVYWYRQLPEEGLKFMVYLQKENIIDESGMPKERFSAEFPKEGPSILRIQQVVRGDSAAYFCASTTGGALNTEAFFGQGTRLTVV.

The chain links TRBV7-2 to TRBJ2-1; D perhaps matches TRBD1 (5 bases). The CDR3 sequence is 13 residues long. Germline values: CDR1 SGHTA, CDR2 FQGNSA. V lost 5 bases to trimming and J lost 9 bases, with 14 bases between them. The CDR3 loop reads CASSPRRGSEQFF. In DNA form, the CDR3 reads TGTGCCAGCAGCCCCCGTAGGGGTAGTGAGCAGTTCTTC. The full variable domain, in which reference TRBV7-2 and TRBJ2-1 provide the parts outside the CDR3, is GAGVSQSPSNKVTEKGKDVELRCDPISGHTALYWYRQSLGQGLEFLIYFQGNSAPDKSGLPSDRFSAERTGGSVSTLTIQRTQQEDSAVYLCASSPRRGSEQFFGPGTRLTVL.

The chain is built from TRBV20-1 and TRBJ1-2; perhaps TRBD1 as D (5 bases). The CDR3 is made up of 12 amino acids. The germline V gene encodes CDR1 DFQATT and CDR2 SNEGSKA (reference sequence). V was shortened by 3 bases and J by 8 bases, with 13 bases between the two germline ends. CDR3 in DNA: TGCAGTGCTAGGCTGGAGGGGAGCGGCTACACCTTC. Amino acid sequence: CSARLEGSGYTF.

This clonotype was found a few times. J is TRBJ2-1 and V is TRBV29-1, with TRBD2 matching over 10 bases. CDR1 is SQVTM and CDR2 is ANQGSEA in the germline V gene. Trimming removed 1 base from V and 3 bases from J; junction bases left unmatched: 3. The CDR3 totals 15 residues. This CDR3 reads CSVEGRTSGYNEQFF. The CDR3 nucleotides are TGCAGCGTTGAAGGCCGGACTAGCGGCTACAATGAGCAGTTCTTC.

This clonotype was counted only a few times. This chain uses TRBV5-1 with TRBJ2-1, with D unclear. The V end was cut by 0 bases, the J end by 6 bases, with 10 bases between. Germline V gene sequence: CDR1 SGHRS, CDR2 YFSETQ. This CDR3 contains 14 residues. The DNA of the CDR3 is TGCGCCAGCAGCTTGGCAGGCCCGCCCAATGAGCAGTTCTTC. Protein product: CASSLAGPPNEQFF.

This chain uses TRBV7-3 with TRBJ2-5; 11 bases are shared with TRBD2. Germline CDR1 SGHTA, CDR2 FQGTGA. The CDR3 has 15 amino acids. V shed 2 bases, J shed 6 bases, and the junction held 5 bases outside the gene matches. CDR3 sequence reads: CASSLLASGGQTQYF. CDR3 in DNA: TGTGCCAGCAGCTTATTAGCTAGCGGGGGGCAGACCCAGTACTTC. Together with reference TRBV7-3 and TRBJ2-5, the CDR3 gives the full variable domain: GAGVSQTPSNKVTEKGKYVELRCDPISGHTALYWYRQSLGQGPEFLIYFQGTGAADDSGLPNDRFFAVRPEGSVSTLKIQRTERGDSAVYLCASSLLASGGQTQYFGPGTRLLVL.

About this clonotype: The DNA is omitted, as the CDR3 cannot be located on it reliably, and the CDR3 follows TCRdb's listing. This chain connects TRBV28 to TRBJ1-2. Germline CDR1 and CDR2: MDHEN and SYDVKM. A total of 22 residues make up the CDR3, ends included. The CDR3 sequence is CASSFYICSAHERGRFEAGYTF.

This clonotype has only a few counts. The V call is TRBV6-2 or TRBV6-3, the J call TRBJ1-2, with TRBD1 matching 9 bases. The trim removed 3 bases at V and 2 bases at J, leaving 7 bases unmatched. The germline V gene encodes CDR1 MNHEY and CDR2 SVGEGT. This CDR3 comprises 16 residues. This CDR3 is CASSYGTGGLNYGYTF. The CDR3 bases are TGTGCCAGCAGTTATGGAACAGGGGGCCTCAACTATGGCTACACCTTC.

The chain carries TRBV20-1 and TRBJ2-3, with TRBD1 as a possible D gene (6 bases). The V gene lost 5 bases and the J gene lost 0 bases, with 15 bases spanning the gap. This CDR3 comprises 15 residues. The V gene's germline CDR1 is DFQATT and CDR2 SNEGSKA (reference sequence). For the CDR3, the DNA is TGCAGTGCTTCTCCCGGGACACGAAGCACAGATACGCAGTATTTT. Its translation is CSASPGTRSTDTQYF.

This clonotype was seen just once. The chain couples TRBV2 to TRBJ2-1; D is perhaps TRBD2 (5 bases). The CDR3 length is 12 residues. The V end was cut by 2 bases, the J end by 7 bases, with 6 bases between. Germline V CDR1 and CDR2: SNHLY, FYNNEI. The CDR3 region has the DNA TGTGCCAGCAGTGAAAGGAGGAATGAGCAGTTCTTC. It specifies CASSERRNEQFF.

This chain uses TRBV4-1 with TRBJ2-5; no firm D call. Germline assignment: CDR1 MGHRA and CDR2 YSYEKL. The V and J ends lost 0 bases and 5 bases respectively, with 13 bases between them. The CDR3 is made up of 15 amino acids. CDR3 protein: CASSQDIAILETQYF. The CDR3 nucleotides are TGCGCCAGCAGCCAAGATATCGCTATTCTGGAGACCCAGTACTTC.

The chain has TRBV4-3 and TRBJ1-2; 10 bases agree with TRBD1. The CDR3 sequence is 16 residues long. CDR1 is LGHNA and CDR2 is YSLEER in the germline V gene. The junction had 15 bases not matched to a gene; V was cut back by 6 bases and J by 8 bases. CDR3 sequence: CASSQREGQGSKGYTF. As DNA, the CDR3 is TGCGCCAGCAGTCAAAGGGAGGGACAGGGGTCCAAGGGCTACACCTTC.

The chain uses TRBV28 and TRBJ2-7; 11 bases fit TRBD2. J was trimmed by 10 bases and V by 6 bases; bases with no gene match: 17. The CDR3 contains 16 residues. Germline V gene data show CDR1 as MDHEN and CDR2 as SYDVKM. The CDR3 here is CASSPIAGGWTGAQYF. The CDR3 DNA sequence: TGTGCCAGCAGCCCTATAGCGGGGGGGTGGACAGGGGCCCAGTACTTC.

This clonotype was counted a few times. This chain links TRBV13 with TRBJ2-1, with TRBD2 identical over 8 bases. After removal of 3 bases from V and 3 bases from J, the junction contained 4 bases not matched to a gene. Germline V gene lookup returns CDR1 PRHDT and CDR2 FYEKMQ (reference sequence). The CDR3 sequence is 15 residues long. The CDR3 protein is CASSFGGDFYNEQFF. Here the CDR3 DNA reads TGTGCCAGCAGCTTCGGGGGGGATTTCTACAATGAGCAGTTCTTC.

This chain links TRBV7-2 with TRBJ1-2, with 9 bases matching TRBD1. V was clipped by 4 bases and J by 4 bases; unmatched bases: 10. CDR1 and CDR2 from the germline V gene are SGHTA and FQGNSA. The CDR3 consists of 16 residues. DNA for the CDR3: TGTGCCAGCAGCTCTCGACAGGGGGGAAACTCCTATGGCTACACCTTC. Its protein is CASSSRQGGNSYGYTF.

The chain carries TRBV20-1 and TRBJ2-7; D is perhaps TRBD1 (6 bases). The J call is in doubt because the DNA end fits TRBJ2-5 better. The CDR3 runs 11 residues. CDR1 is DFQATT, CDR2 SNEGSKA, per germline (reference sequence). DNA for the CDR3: TGCAGTGAAATTCAGGGGGAGACCCAGTACTTC. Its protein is CSEIQGETQYF.

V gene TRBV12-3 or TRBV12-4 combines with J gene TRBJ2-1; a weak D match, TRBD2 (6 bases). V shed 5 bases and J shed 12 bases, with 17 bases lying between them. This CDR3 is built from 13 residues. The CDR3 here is CASSPASDLAQFF. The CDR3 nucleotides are TGTGCCAGCAGTCCAGCTAGCGATCTAGCGCAGTTCTTC.